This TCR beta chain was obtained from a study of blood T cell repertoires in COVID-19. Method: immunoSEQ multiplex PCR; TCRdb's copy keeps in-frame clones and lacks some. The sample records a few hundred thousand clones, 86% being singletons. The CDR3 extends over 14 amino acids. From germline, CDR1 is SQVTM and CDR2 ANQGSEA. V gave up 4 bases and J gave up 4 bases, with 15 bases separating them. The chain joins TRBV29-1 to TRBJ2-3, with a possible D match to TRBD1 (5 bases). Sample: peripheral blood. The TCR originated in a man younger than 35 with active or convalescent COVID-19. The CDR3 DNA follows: TGCAGCGTTGGGTCGGCAGGGATGCCAGATACGCAGTATTTT. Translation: CSVGSAGMPDTQYF.